This entry concerns a single TCR beta chain. The record originates from a study of T cell responses to AZD1222 COVID-19 vaccine. Clones were sequenced by immunoSEQ multiplex PCR, and TCRdb holds only the in-frame ones, with some missing. The sample lists about 75,000 clones; approximately 89% were seen once. The CDR3 is 15 amino acids. CDR1 SNHLY and CDR2 FYNNEI come from the germline V gene. The V gene lost 2 bases and the J gene lost 4 bases, with 11 bases spanning the gap. The sequence came from an adult who received the MenACWY meningococcal vaccine as a control. This sequence joins TRBV2 and TRBJ1-4; no firm D call. Source: peripheral blood, taken 28 days after the second dose of the MenACWY control vaccine. As DNA, the CDR3 is TGTGCCAGCAGTGAATTCCAGAACCTTAATGAAAAACTGTTTTTT. This translates into CASSEFQNLNEKLFF.